This T cell receptor (beta chain) was profiled in a study of blood T cell repertoires in COVID-19 (dated by TCRdb to between 2020 and 2021). For context, the study as a whole: The collaborator samples originated in the United States, Italy and Spain and spanned the acute and convalescent phases of COVID-19. The samples were drawn from the first 160 participants of the ongoing ImmuneRACE study and from under 1,500 subjects provided by 6 global collaborators. The material from the prospective study consisted of cDNA or gDNA derived from T cells, B-cell-depleted T cells, or PBMCs. Subjects who had been exposed to COVID-19, were actively infected with it, or had recovered from it provided the deeply sampled blood TCRbeta repertoires that made up the dataset. A freely available public database, intended as a resource for researchers studying the immune response to SARS-CoV-2, is where the repertoires were released. The sample metadata nearly always contained a de-identified subject ID, COVID-19 status, age in years and sex. Where available, HLA class I and class II types were obtained from metadata supplied by the sample provider rather than from assay-based typing.

The research as a whole found: How much clinical and demographic metadata was included differed by source and by participant, and the metadata was provided uncurated.

Another Seattle source contributed samples from volunteer blood donors who had recovered from COVID-19. The collaborating institutions used their own protocols to collect whole blood in K2EDTA tubes. For TCRbeta analysis, collaborators shipped samples as frozen whole blood, isolated PBMCs, or DNA extracted from either of those sample types. Regarding this clone: The clone's antigen remains unknown. No clone much larger than this one lies a single base away; base qualities are absent.

The immunoSEQ Assay, a bias-controlled multiplex PCR, was used to amplify TCRbeta CDR3 regions from genomic DNA. The original pipeline was this. The number of nucleated cells in each sample was estimated by amplification of reference gene primers within the assay. Sequence reads were collapsed and filtered to measure the absolute abundance of every unique TCRbeta CDR3 rearrangement. For each sample, productive Simpson clonality was calculated as the square root of Simpson's diversity index across productive rearrangements. TCRdb took this table from immuneACCESS and kept in-frame rearrangements with V and J called. Such tables lack part of the clones; where checked against another copy, unresolved V genes explain under half of the gap, and the rest is unexplained. That table is the source of V, J and clone size, and D and trimming were worked out from the DNA. This sample has more than 90,000 clones in its table, and about 90% of those were observed once. Roughly 7.9% of the sample comes from the top ten.

Sample: peripheral blood. This sequence was found in a man between 65 and 80 years old who had recovered from COVID-19.

The DNA sequence follows: TGTGCCAGCAGTGCCGGTACAGGGTCTGACTATGGCTACACCTTC. It is translated as CASSAGTGSDYGYTF. Recombination joined TRBV2 with TRBJ1-2; a weak D assignment points to TRBD1 (6 bases agree). V loses 4 bases of germline sequence and J loses 3 bases, and the interval between the two ends is 15 bases. From the cysteine through the phenylalanine, the CDR3 covers 15 amino acids. Of the read, only the CDR3 DNA is kept; its 45 bases are in frame from base 1. Looking up the germline V gene yields CDR1 SNHLY and CDR2 FYNNEI.